This T cell receptor beta chain was retrieved from a study of cytomegalovirus exposure and HLA in healthy donors. The overall study: Prior work identified 120 million or so unique TCR beta sequences in roughly 190 million T cells.

Trimming took 4 bases from V and 7 from J; bases not matched to a gene: 3. Germline loops: CDR1 GTSNPN, CDR2 SVGIG (reference sequence). The CDR3 runs 12 residues. The PCR employed 60 Vbeta primers together with 13 Jbeta primers. Profiling relied on immunoSEQ multiplex PCR, and the TCRdb table lists in-frame clones only, not all of them. The table has about 95,000 clones, 65% to 90% seen once. The gene calls are TRBV30 and TRBJ1-2, with 10 positions matching TRBD1. This receptor was identified in a young man in good health and CMV-seropositive. Sequences were obtained from PBMCs. The DNA of the CDR3 is TGTGCCTGGACTGGGACAGGGGTTGGCTACACCTTC. It yields the protein CAWTGTGVGYTF.